Listed below are T cell receptor beta chains from one sample, sequenced in a study of control samples from healthy donors and cancer patients. Produced via immunoSEQ multiplex PCR; TCRdb's table is partial and in-frame only. This table has approximately 100,000 clones, around 89% appearing once. The sequencing sample was made of blood. These receptors came from a man younger than 45 in good health. CDR3s include the opening cysteine and the closing phenylalanine or tryptophan. The D gene is left open where the match is weak.

d_gene,v_gene,j_gene,CDR3aa
.,TRBV5-1,TRBJ2-2,CASSLQGGVNTGELFF
TRBD2,TRBV7-9,TRBJ2-7,CASSPGTSGYEQYF
TRBD2,TRBV11-2,TRBJ2-7,CASSYRGLVYEQYF
.,TRBV6-1,TRBJ1-5,CASSESSNQPQHF
.,TRBV7-9,TRBJ2-7,CASSLAGRGEQYF
.,TRBV18,TRBJ1-5,CASSPRQDKGQPQHF
.,TRBV5-1,TRBJ1-6,CASSFVQGESPLHF
.,TRBV11-2,TRBJ2-7,CASSLLGGQYF
TRBD1,TRBV6-1,TRBJ1-2,CASSEGGQGEFDYGYTF
.,TRBV5-6,TRBJ1-2,CASSLGGNTYGYTF
.,TRBV7-9,TRBJ1-1,CASSLGGEAFF
.,TRBV11-2,TRBJ2-7,CASSLDPGLTYEQYF
.,TRBV12-3/TRBV12-4,TRBJ2-7,CASSFQGSYEQYF
.,TRBV12-5,TRBJ1-6,CASGFFSERYTVNSPLHF
.,TRBV6-4,TRBJ2-3,CASSEGPTDTQYF
.,TRBV10-3,TRBJ1-1,CAIRQTTGTEAFF
TRBD1,TRBV30,TRBJ2-4,CAWSVGTVNIQYF
.,TRBV6-2/TRBV6-3,TRBJ2-3,CASSYSIAGGFTDTQYF
.,TRBV30,TRBJ2-7,CAWSLLSESSQQYF
.,TRBV13,TRBJ2-5,CASSFKETQYF
.,TRBV5-6,TRBJ1-4,CASSLDMFSEKLFF
.,TRBV10-2,TRBJ1-1,CASSVQGYTEAFF
.,TRBV11-2,TRBJ2-1,CASSLVLVGNEQFF
.,TRBV7-9,TRBJ2-1,CASSLAPVEQDEQFF
.,TRBV5-1,TRBJ2-7,CASSFIPGPYEQYF
.,TRBV5-1,TRBJ2-2,CASSRLEGGSGELFF
TRBD2,TRBV7-2,TRBJ2-1,CASSLGFGTSGEEQFF
.,TRBV12-5,TRBJ2-5,CASGIGVGITETQYF
.,TRBV5-6,TRBJ1-3,CASSLWGTGNTIYF
.,TRBV28,TRBJ2-3,CASSYYSRTDTQYF
TRBD1,TRBV28,TRBJ1-2,CASSPVDRDYGYTF
.,TRBV27,TRBJ1-5,CASSPFRGRDQPQHF
.,TRBV20-1,TRBJ2-2,CSASRGGELFF
.,TRBV7-3,TRBJ2-3,CASSLRPSTDTQYF
TRBD2,TRBV2,TRBJ2-3,CASTAGGSTDTQYF
.,TRBV20-1,TRBJ2-1,CSAEKLNEQFF
.,TRBV10-3,TRBJ1-2,CAISYDRHGYTF
.,TRBV6-5,TRBJ1-1,CASSYWGAANTEAFF
TRBD2,TRBV7-8,TRBJ2-7,CASSRTIAGSKEYF
.,TRBV3-1/TRBV3-2,TRBJ2-4,CASSQYPLAKNIQYF
.,TRBV18,TRBJ1-1,CASSPDGFTEAFF
TRBD1,TRBV12-5,TRBJ1-5,CASGPSGAGGLQPQHF
TRBD1,TRBV9,TRBJ2-5,CASSVSGTGKGETQYF
TRBD2,TRBV7-2,TRBJ2-1,CASSLRAAGGHHEQFF
.,TRBV12-1,TRBJ2-7,CASSFALKFSGSPPYEQYF
.,TRBV3-1/TRBV3-2,TRBJ2-7,CASSPTMTMPSYEQYF
TRBD1,TRBV15,TRBJ2-1,CATSEDRANYNEQFF
.,TRBV5-5,TRBJ1-6,CASSWGAASSYNSPLHF
.,TRBV27,TRBJ1-2,CASSPQGLGGYTF
TRBD2,TRBV5-6,TRBJ2-1,CASSWLAGDNNEQFF
.,TRBV2,TRBJ2-5,CASRKTTYQETQYF
.,TRBV19,TRBJ1-6,CASSTMTGIYNSPLHF
.,TRBV11-2,TRBJ1-1,CASSSTEAFF
.,TRBV11-2,TRBJ1-2,CASSLAGYYGYTF
.,TRBV23-1,TRBJ2-2,CASRGKGGSNTGELFF
.,TRBV6-2/TRBV6-3,TRBJ2-1,CASSIGGRETDEQFF
TRBD2,TRBV6-4,TRBJ2-3,CASSGLAGSTDTQYF
.,TRBV3-1/TRBV3-2,TRBJ2-1,CASSLGRSSYNEQFF
.,TRBV25-1,TRBJ1-1,CASSDGDINTEAFF
.,TRBV7-9,TRBJ2-5,CASSYRETQYF